This T cell receptor (beta chain) was obtained from a study of OX40 agonist ivuxolimab in advanced cancers. Concerning the study at large: Ivuxolimab was an agonistic, fully human IgG2 monoclonal antibody directed against OX40 (CD134), a costimulatory receptor. Intravenous ivuxolimab was administered to patients every 2 weeks at six dose levels: 0.01, 0.1, 0.3, 1.5, 3 and 10 mg/kg. Of the approximately 50 dose-escalation patients, hepatocellular carcinoma was present in around 19, melanoma in around 15, renal cell carcinoma in 9 and head and neck cancer in 9. In the dose-escalation cohort, 70% to 85% of patients were male, and the mean age was roughly 56 years with a range of roughly 20 to 79. Prior anti-PD-1, anti-PD-L1 or anti-CTLA-4 therapy was permitted, and checkpoint inhibitors had been received by approximately 39% of dose-escalation patients. Partial responses occurred in three dose-escalation patients: two with cutaneous melanoma and one with hepatocellular carcinoma. Peripheral TCRbeta sequencing aimed to test whether ivuxolimab altered TCR sequence diversity and caused clonal T-cell expansion. The paper reports the monotherapy dose-escalation portion (N of about 50 patients) of the phase I ivuxolimab trial.

Notes on this clone: Its antigen has not been determined. The record has no base qualities; no much larger clone is one base away.

What the research found in general, with its limitations: On average, CD8+ T cells showed more expanded clones than CD4+ T cells after ivuxolimab. At doses of 0.1 to 3.0 mg/kg, clonal expansion of both CD4+ and CD8+ T cells in blood was seen between baseline and week 6. Partial responders in the 0.1-3.0 mg/kg groups had among the lowest normalized peripheral clonal expansion, especially among CD8+ T cells. Low levels of normalized T-cell clonal expansion were also shown by some nonresponding patients. The antigen specificity of the peripheral T cells that underwent clonal expansion was not determined.

The trial excluded patients who had a history of autoimmune disease or who were on systemic immunosuppression. Peripheral blood for TCR sequencing was collected from all dose cohorts at baseline, on cycle 4 day 1, and on cycle 7 day 1. Samples came from an open-label, multicenter, first-in-human phase I dose-escalation trial of ivuxolimab. Adults with locally advanced or metastatic head and neck squamous cell, hepatocellular, melanoma or renal cell carcinoma were enrolled in the trial. Before TCR sequencing, CD4+ and CD8+ T cells were separately sorted from peripheral blood. Genomic DNA was extracted from sorted cells for sequencing of the TCRbeta CDR3 region. The immunoSEQ Assay was used to sequence the TCRbeta CDR3 regions. Drawn from immuneACCESS, this table holds only the in-frame rearrangements with V and J called that TCRdb kept. Clones are partly lost; checked studies trace under half to an unresolved V gene and leave the rest unexplained. The table for this sample lists 60,000 to 85,000 clones; about three quarters of them were counted only once. The top ten hold more than 1.5% of the sample.

At the junction V is shortened by 4 bases and J by 4 bases; bases outside the gene matches: 16. The CDR3 numbers 17 residues from cysteine through phenylalanine. Solely the CDR3 DNA is kept, with 51 bases framed from the first base. Taken from the germline V gene, the CDR1 and CDR2 loops are SGHRS and YFSETQ. This clonotype was obtained from an adult with an advanced solid tumor such as melanoma, head and neck, liver or kidney cancer. The source was CD4+ or CD8+ T cells sorted from blood, collected in a trial of the OX40 agonist ivuxolimab. The chain employs TRBV5-1 and TRBJ2-5, with 7 middle bases fitting TRBD2. For the CDR3, the sequence is CASSPEWGVGGLETQYF. The DNA sequence is TGCGCCAGCAGCCCCGAGTGGGGAGTCGGGGGGTTAGAGACCCAGTACTTC.